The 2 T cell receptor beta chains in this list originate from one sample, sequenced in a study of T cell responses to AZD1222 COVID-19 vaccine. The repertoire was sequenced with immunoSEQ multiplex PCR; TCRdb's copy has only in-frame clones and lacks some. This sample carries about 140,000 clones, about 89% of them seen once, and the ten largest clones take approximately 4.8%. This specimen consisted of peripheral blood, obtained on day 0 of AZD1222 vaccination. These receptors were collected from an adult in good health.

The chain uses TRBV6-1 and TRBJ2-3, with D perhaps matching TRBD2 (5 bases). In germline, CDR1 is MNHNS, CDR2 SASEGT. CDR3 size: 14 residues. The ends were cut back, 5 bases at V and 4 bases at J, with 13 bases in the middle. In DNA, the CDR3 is TGTGCCAGCAGTAAAACTAGTTTCGCAGATACGCAGTATTTT. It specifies CASSKTSFADTQYF.

The CDR3 DNA sequence: TGCGCCAGCAGCTTGGAGAAAGGGTCAGGGATATACAATGAGCAGTTCTTC. This sequence encodes CASSLEKGSGIYNEQFF. The gene calls are TRBV5-1 and TRBJ2-1, with a weak D call TRBD1 (5 bases). Germline loops: CDR1 SGHRS, CDR2 YFSETQ. The CDR3 contains 17 residues. V was trimmed by 0 bases and J by 4 bases, leaving 17 bases between them.